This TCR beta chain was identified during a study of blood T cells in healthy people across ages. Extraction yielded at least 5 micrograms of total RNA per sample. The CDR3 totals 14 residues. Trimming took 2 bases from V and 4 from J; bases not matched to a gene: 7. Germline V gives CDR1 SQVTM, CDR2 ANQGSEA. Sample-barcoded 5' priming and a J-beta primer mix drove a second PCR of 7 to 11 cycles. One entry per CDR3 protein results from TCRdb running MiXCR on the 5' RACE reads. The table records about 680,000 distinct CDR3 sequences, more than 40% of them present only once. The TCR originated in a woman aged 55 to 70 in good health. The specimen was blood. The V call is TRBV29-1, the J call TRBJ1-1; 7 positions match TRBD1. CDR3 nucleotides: TGCAGCGTTGAAACCAGGGGGTCGTCCACTGAAGCTTTCTTT. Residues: CSVETRGSSTEAFF.